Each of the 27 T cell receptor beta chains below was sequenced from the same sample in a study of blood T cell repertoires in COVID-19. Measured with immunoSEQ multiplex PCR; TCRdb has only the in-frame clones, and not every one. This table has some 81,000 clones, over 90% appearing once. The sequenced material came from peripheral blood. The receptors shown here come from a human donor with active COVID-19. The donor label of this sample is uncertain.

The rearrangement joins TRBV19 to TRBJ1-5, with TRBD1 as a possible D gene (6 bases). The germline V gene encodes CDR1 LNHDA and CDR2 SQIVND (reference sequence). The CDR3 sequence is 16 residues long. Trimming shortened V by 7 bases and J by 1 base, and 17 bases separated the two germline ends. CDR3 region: CASTKDQGKSNQPQHF. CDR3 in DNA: TGTGCCAGTACCAAAGACCAGGGGAAAAGCAATCAGCCCCAGCATTTT.

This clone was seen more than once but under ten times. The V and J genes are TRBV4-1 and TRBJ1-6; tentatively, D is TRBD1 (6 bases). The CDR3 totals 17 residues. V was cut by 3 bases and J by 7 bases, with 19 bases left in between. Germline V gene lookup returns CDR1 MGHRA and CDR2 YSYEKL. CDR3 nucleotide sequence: TGCGCCAGCAGCCAGCAATTCGTGACAGGAAACAATTCACCCCTCCACTTT. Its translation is CASSQQFVTGNNSPLHF.

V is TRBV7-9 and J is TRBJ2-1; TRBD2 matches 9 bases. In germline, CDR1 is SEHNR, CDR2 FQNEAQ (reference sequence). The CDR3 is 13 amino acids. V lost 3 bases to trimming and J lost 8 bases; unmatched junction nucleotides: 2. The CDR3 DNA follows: TGTGCCAGCAGCTTTGCGGGGGGGTATGAGCAGTTCTTC. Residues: CASSFAGGYEQFF. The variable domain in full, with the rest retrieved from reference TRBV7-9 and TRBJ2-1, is DTGVSQNPRHKITKRGQNVTFRCDPISEHNRLYWYRQTLGQGPEFLTYFQNEAQLEKSRLLSDRFSAERPKGSFSTLEIQRTEQGDSAMYLCASSFAGGYEQFFGPGTRLTVL.

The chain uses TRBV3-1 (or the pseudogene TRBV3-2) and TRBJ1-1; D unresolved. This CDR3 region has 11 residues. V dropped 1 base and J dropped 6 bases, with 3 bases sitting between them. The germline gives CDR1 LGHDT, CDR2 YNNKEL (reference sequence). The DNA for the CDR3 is TGTGCCAGCAGCCAAGCATCTGAAGCTTTCTTT. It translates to CASSQASEAFF.

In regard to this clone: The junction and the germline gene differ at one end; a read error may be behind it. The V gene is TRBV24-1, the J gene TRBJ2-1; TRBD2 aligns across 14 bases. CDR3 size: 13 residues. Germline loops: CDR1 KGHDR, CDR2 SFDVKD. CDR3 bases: TGTGCCACCCAGGGACTAGCGGGAGCTCCCGGGGTCTTC. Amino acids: CATQGLAGAPGVF.

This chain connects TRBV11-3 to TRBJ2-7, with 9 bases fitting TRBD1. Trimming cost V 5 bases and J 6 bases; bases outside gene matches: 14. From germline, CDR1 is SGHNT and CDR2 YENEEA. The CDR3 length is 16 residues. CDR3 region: CASSASGGTGRSEQYF. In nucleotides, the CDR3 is TGTGCCAGCAGCGCTAGTGGAGGGACAGGGCGGTCCGAGCAGTACTTC. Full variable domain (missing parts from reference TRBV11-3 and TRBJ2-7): EAGVVQSPRYKIIEKKQPVAFWCNPISGHNTLYWYLQNLGQGPELLIRYENEEAVDDSQLPKDRFSAERLKGVDSTLKIQPAELGDSAVYLCASSASGGTGRSEQYFGPGTRLTVT.

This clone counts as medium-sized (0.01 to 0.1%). CDR3 sequence (DNA): TGTGCCAGCAGCTTAGCCTTCGGACAGGGGTACGAGCAGTACTTC. Protein product: CASSLAFGQGYEQYF. The rearrangement uses TRBV11-2 and TRBJ2-7; 9 bases line up with TRBD1. There are 15 residues in the CDR3. Germline values: CDR1 SGHAT, CDR2 FQNNGV. The junction had 5 bases not matched to a gene; V was cut back by 1 base and J by 4 bases.

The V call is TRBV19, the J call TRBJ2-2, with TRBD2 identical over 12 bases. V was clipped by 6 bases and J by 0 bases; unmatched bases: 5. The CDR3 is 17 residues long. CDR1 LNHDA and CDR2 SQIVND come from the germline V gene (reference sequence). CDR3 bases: TGTGCCAGTAGCGTCACTAGCGGGAGGACGAACACCGGGGAGCTGTTTTTT. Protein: CASSVTSGRTNTGELFF.

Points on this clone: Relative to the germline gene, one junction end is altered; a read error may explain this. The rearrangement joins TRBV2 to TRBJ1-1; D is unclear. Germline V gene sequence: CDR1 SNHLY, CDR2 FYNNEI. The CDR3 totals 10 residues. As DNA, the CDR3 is TGTGCCAGCACGGGAGAGAGAGGAAACTTT. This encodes CASTGERGNF.

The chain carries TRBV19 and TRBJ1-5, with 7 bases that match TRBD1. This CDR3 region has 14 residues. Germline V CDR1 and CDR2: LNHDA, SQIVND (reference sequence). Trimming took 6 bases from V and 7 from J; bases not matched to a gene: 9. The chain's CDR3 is CASSTVSRGQPQHF. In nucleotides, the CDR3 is TGTGCCAGTAGCACAGTGTCCAGGGGGCAGCCCCAGCATTTT. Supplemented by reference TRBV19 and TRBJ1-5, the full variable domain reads DGGITQSPKYLFRKEGQNVTLSCEQNLNHDAMYWYRQDPGQGLRLIYYSQIVNDFQKGDIAEGYSVSREKKESFPLTVTSAQKNPTAFYLCASSTVSRGQPQHFGDGTRLSIL.

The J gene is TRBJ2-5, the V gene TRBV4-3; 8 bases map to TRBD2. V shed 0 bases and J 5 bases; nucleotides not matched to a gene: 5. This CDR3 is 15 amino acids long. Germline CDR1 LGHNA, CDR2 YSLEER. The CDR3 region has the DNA TGCGCCAGCAGCCAAGACGGGAGGGCCTTTGAGACCCAGTACTTC. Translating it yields CASSQDGRAFETQYF.

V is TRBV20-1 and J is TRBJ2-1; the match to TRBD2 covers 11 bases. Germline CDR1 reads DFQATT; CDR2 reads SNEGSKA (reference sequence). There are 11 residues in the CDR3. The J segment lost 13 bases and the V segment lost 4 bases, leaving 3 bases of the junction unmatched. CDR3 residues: CSAKTSGGQFF. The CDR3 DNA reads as TGCAGTGCTAAAACTAGCGGGGGACAGTTCTTC.

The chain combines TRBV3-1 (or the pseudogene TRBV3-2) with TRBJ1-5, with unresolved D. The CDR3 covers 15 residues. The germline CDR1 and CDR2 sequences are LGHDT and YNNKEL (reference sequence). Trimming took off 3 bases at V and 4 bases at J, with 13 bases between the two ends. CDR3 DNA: TGTGCCAGCAGCCATCGGGGAGTAGCAAATCAGCCCCAGCATTTT. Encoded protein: CASSHRGVANQPQHF.

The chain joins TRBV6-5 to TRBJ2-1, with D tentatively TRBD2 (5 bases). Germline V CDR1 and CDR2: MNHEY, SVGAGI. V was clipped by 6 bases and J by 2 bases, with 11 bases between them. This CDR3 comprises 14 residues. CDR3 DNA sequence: TGTGCCAGCAGCCGGGGTGCCGCCTACAATGAGCAGTTCTTC. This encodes CASSRGAAYNEQFF.

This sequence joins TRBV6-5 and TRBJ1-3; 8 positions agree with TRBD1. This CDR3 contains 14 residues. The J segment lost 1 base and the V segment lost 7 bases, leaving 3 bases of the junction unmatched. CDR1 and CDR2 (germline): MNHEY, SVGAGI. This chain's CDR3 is CASTTGVSGNTIYF. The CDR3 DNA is TGTGCCAGCACGACAGGGGTGTCTGGAAACACCATATATTTT.

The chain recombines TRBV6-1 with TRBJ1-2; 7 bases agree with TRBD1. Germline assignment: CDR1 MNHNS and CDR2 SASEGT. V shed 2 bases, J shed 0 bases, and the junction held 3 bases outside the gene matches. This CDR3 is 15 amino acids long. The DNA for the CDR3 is TGTGCCAGCAGTGAACCGGGACAGCCTAACTATGGCTACACCTTC. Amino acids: CASSEPGQPNYGYTF.

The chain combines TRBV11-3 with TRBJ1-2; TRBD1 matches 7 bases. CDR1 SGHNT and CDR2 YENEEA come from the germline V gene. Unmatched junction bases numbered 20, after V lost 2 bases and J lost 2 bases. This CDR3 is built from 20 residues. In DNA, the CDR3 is TGTGCCAGCAGCTTATCCCGATACAACCTTACAGGGGAACCGAACTATGGCTACACCTTC. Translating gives CASSLSRYNLTGEPNYGYTF.

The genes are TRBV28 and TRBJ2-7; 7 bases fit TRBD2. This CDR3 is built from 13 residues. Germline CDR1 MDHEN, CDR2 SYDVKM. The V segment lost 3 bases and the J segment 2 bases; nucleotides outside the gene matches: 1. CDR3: CASSFRGAYEQYF. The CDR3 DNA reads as TGTGCCAGCAGTTTTCGGGGGGCCTACGAGCAGTACTTC.

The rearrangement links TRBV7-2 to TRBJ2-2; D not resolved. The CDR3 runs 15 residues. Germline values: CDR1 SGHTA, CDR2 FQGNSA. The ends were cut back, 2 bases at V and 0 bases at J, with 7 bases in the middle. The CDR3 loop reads CASSLSGTNTGELFF. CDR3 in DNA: TGTGCCAGCAGCTTAAGTGGCACGAACACCGGGGAGCTGTTTTTT. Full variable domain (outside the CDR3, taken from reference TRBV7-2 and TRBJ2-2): GAGVSQSPSNKVTEKGKDVELRCDPISGHTALYWYRQSLGQGLEFLIYFQGNSAPDKSGLPSDRFSAERTGGSVSTLTIQRTQQEDSAVYLCASSLSGTNTGELFFGEGSRLTVL.

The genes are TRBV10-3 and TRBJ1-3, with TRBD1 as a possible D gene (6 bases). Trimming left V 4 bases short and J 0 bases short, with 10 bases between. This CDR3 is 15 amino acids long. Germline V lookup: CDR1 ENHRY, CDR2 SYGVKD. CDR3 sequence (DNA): TGTGCCATCAGTGGACAGGAGAACTCTGGAAACACCATATATTTT. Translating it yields CAISGQENSGNTIYF.

CDR3 sequence: CSAPFLGIQFF. The CDR3 DNA reads TGCAGTGCTCCCTTCCTCGGGATACAGTTCTTC. The V and J genes are TRBV20-1 and TRBJ2-1; D might be TRBD2 (5 bases). Trimming cost V 5 bases and J 13 bases, with 15 bases left between them. This CDR3 is built from 11 residues. Germline values: CDR1 DFQATT, CDR2 SNEGSKA (reference sequence).

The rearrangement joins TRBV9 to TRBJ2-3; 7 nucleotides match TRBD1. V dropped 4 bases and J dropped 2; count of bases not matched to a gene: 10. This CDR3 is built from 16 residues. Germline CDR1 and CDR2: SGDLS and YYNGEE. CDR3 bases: TGTGCCAGCAGCACCCGAGTAGGGACAGTCACAGATACGCAGTATTTT. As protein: CASSTRVGTVTDTQYF.

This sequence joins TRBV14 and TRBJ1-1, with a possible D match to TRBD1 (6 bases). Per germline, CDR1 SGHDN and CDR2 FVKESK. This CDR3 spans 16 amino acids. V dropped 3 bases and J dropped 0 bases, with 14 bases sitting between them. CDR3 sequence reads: CASSQRTARLNTEAFF. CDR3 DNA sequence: TGTGCCAGCAGCCAGAGGACAGCCCGATTGAACACTGAAGCTTTCTTT.

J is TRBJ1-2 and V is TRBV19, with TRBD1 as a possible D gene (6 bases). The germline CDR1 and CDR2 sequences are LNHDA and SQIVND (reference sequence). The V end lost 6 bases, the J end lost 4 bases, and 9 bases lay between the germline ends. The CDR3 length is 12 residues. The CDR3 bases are TGTGCCAGTAGCACAGGGCGCTATGGCTACACCTTC. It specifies CASSTGRYGYTF.

The CDR3 spells CASKEGAHTEAFF. CDR3 sequence (DNA): TGTGCCAGCAAAGAGGGTGCCCACACTGAAGCTTTCTTT. This chain connects TRBV6-5 to TRBJ1-1; D call uncertain. V was clipped by 7 bases and J by 3 bases, with 12 bases between them. Germline V gene lookup returns CDR1 MNHEY and CDR2 SVGAGI. This CDR3 contains 13 residues.

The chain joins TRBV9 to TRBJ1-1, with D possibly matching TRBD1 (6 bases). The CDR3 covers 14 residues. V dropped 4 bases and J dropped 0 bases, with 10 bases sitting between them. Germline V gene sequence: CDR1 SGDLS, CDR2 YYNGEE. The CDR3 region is CASSYRVVNTEAFF. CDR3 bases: TGTGCCAGCAGCTACAGGGTGGTGAACACTGAAGCTTTCTTT.

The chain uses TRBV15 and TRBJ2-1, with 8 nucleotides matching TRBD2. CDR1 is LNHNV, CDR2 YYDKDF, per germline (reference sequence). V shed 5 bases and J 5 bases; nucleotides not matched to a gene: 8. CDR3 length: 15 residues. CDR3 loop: CATSGRLAPNNEQFF. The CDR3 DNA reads TGTGCCACCAGCGGAAGACTAGCGCCCAACAATGAGCAGTTCTTC.